The 8 T cell receptor beta chains in this list originate from one sample, sequenced in a study of shared clonotypes between healthy human individuals. Profiling relied on immunoSEQ multiplex PCR, and the TCRdb table lists in-frame clones only, not all of them. The profile covers more than 500,000 clones, with 95% appearing a single time and about 0.11% taken by the ten largest. The naive CD8 subset, CD45RO-negative cells positively selected for CCR7, excluded terminally differentiated effector memory CD45RA+ cells. The sequenced sample consisted of naive CD8+ T cells sorted from blood. The receptors here all came from a woman in her twenties or thirties in good health.

The chain couples TRBV27 to TRBJ2-7; D is undetermined. The length of the CDR3 is 13 residues. V was trimmed by 2 bases and J by 1 base, leaving 6 bases between them. Germline V CDR1 and CDR2: MNHEY, SMNVEV (reference sequence). The CDR3 coding sequence is TGTGCCAGCAGTTTAAGACCGTCCTACGAGCAGTACTTC. It is translated as CASSLRPSYEQYF.

The chain carries TRBV13 and TRBJ2-7; perhaps TRBD1 as D (5 bases). Germline values: CDR1 PRHDT, CDR2 FYEKMQ (reference sequence). The CDR3 sequence is 15 residues long. Trimming removed 5 bases at V and 0 bases at J, with 14 bases between. This CDR3 is CASSPAHRSSYEQYF. The CDR3 DNA is TGTGCCAGCAGCCCGGCCCACAGGAGCTCCTACGAGCAGTACTTC.

The genes are TRBV27 and TRBJ1-6, with 8 bases lining up with TRBD1. The germline V gene has CDR1 MNHEY and CDR2 SMNVEV (reference sequence). CDR3 size: 14 residues. V gave up 4 bases and J gave up 8 bases; unmatched junction bases: 4. In DNA form, the CDR3 reads TGTGCCAGCAGTTCAGGACAGGGCGATTCACCCCTCCACTTT. Translating gives CASSSGQGDSPLHF.

V and J are TRBV7-6 and TRBJ2-5; D is unclear. V was trimmed by 1 base and J by 1 base, leaving 7 bases between them. This CDR3 is 14 amino acids long. CDR1 is SGHVS and CDR2 is FNYEAQ in the germline V gene. CDR3: CASSLGFSQETQYF. The CDR3 DNA follows: TGTGCCAGCAGCTTAGGTTTCAGCCAAGAGACCCAGTACTTC.

The chain joins TRBV4-1 to TRBJ1-5; the D gene is possibly TRBD1 (6 bases). Trimming left V 0 bases short and J 3 bases short, with 15 bases between. CDR3 length: 17 residues. The germline gives CDR1 MGHRA, CDR2 YSYEKL. The CDR3 here is CASSQDGVDRDNQPQHF. DNA for the CDR3: TGCGCCAGCAGCCAAGATGGAGTGGACAGAGACAATCAGCCCCAGCATTTT.

The chain uses TRBV7-6 and TRBJ2-7; D ambiguous. V gave up 4 bases and J gave up 5 bases, with 9 bases separating them. The CDR3 sequence is 12 residues long. In germline, CDR1 is SGHVS, CDR2 FNYEAQ. CDR3 sequence (DNA): TGTGCCAGCAGCTCCCAGGCCGACGAGCAGTACTTC. Translation gives CASSSQADEQYF.

V gene TRBV18 combines with J gene TRBJ2-5; D is unresolved. V was trimmed by 3 bases and J by 1 base, leaving 12 bases between them. The CDR3 has 15 amino acids. CDR1 and CDR2 (germline): KGHSH, LQKENI. The CDR3 DNA sequence: TGTGCCAGCTCACCTCTTATTACAATCCAAGAGACCCAGTACTTC. Encoded protein: CASSPLITIQETQYF.

The gene calls are TRBV7-8 and TRBJ2-7; unclear D gene. V was cut by 5 bases and J by 4 bases, with 18 bases left in between. Germline V gives CDR1 SGHVS, CDR2 FQNEAQ. The CDR3 extends over 15 amino acids. The DNA of the CDR3 is TGTGCCAGCAGCGAAAGGCTCAGTTCGGCTTACGAGCAGTACTTC. Translation gives CASSERLSSAYEQYF.